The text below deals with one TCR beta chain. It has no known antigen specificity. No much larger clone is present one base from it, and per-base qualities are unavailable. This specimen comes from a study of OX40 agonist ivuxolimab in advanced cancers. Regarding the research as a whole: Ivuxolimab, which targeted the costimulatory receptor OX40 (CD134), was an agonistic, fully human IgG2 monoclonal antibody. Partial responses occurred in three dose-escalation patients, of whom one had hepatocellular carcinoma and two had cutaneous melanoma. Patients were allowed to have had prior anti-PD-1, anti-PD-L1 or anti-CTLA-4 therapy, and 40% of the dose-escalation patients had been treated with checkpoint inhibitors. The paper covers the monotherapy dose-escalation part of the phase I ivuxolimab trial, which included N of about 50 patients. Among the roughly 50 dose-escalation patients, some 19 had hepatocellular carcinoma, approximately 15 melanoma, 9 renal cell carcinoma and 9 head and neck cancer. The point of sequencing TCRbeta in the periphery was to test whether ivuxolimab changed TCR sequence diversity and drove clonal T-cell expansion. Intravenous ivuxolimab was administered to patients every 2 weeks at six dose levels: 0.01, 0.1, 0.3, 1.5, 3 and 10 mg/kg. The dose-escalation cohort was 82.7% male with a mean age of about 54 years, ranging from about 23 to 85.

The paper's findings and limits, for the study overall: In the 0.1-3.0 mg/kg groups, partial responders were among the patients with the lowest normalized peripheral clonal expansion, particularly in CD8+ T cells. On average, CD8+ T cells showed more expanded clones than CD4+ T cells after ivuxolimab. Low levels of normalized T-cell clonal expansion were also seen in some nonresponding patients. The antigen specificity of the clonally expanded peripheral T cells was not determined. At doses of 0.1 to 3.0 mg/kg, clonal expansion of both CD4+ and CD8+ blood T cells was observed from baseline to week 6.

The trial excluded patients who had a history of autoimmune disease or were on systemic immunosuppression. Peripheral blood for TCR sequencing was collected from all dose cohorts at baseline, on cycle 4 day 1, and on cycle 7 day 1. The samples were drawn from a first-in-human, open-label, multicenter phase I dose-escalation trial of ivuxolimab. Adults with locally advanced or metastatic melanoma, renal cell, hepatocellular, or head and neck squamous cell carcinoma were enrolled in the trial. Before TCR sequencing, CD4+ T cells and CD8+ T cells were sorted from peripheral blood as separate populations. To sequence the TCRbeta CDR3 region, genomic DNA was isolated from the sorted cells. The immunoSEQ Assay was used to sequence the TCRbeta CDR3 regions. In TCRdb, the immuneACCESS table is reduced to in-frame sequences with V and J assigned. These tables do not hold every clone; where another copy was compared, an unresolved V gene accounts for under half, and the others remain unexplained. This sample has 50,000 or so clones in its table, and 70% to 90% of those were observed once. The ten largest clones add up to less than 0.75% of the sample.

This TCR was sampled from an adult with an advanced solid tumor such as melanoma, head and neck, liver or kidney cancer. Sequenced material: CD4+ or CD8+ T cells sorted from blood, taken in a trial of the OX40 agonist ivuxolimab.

This receptor carries the CDR3 CASSSGLAGGETQYF. The base sequence is TGTGCCAGCAGCTCCGGACTAGCGGGAGGAGAGACCCAGTACTTC. The chain is made from TRBV5-6 and TRBJ2-5, and 14 bases in between align with TRBD2. Trimming accounts for 3 bases at V and 4 bases at J, while the number of junction bases matched to no gene is 2. The germline V gene supplies CDR1 SGHDT and CDR2 YYEEEE. Reading from cysteine to phenylalanine, the CDR3 counts 15 amino acids. The kept DNA is CDR3 alone, 45 bases in frame from the first base.